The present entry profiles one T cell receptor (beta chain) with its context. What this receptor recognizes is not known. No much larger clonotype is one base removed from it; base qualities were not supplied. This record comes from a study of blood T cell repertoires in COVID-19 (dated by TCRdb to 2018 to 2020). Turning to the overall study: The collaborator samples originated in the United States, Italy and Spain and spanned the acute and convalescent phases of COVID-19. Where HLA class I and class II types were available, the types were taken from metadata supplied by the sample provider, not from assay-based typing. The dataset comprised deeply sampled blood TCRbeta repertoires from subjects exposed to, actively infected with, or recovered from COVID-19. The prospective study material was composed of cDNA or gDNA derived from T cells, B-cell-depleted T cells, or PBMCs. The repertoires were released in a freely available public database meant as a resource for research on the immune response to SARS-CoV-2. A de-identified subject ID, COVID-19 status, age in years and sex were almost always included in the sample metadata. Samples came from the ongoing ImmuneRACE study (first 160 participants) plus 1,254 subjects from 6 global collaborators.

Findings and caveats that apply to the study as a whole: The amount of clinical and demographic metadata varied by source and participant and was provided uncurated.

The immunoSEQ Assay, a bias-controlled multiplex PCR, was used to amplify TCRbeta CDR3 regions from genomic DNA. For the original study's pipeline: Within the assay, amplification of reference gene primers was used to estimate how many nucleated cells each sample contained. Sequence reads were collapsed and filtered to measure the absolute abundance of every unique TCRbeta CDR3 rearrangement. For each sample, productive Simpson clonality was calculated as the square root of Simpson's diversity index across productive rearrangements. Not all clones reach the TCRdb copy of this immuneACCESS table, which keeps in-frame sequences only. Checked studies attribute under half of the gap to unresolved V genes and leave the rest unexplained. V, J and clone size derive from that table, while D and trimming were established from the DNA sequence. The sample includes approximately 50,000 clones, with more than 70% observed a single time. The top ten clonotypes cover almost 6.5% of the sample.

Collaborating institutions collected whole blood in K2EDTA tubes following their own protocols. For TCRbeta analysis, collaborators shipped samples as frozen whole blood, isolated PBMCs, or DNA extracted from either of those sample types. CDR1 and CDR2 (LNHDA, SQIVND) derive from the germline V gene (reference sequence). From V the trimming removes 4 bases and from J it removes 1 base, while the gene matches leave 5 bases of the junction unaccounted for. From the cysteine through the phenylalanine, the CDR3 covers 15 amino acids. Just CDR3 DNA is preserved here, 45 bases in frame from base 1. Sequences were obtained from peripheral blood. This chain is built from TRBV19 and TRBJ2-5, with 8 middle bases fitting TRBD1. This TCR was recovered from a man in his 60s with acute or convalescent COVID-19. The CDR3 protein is CASSRGQGFQETQYF. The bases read TGTGCCAGTAGTAGAGGACAGGGCTTCCAAGAGACCCAGTACTTC.